The TCR beta chain described here comes from a study of shared clonotypes between healthy human individuals. Per the original methods: Junction-only sequences without quality scores came from ImmunoSEQ, so filtering differed. The assay was immunoSEQ multiplex PCR, and TCRdb's table has in-frame clones only and misses some. Clone size and V and J calls were adopted from that table, with D and trimming inferred from the DNA. The table records hundreds of thousands of clones, more than 95% of them present only once. All donors were healthy HIV-negative adults lacking recent acute infections or vaccinations. Each donor was a Caucasian adult residing in Nashville, Tennessee. A word on this clone: Its antigen remains unidentified.

Findings and limits, study-wide: Naive subsets generally had larger estimated richness than memory subsets.

CDR1 is SNHLY, CDR2 FYNNEI, per germline. This CDR3 has 10 amino acids. V lost 6 bases and J lost 12, with 9 bases in between. This receptor was obtained from a woman aged 25 to 45 in good health. The chain links TRBV2 to TRBJ2-1; D might be TRBD1 or TRBD2, each matching 6 bases. The sample taken for sequencing was naive CD4+ T cells sorted from blood. Subset noted: CD45RA+ positively selected. CDR3 coding DNA: TGTGCCAGCAGCGGGGGCCCGCAGTTCTTC. It specifies CASSGGPQFF. The full variable domain, with the rest looked up from reference TRBV2 and TRBJ2-1, is EPEVTQTPSHQVTQMGQEVILRCVPISNHLYFYWYRQILGQKVEFLVSFYNNEISEKSEIFDDQFSVERPDGSNFTLKIRSTKLEDSAMYFCASSGGPQFFGPGTRLTVL.